These T cell receptor beta chains were read from a single sample in a study of cytomegalovirus exposure and HLA in healthy donors. This table comes from immunoSEQ multiplex PCR, and its TCRdb copy is limited to in-frame clones, with some not included. The repertoire consists of 130,000 to 150,000 clones, with approximately 80% occurring once and the leading ten covering around 6.2%. Sequenced material: PBMCs. The receptors were sampled from a man aged 25 to 45 in good health and CMV-seropositive. CDR3s include the opening cysteine and the closing phenylalanine or tryptophan. A D gene is named only where the DNA matches it firmly. Part of the rows lack a size; the others show once, few, many or a class for expanded clones.

>-|TRBJ2-2|-|TRBV19
CASSPQGRSGELFF
TGTGCCAGTAGTCCACAGGGGAGGTCCGGGGAGCTGTTTTTT
>-|TRBJ1-2|-|TRBV5-4
CASSFSGVDYGYTF
TGTGCCAGCAGCTTCTCGGGTGTAGACTATGGCTACACCTTC
>once|TRBJ2-5|-|TRBV9
CASSVTGTETQYF
TGTGCCAGCAGCGTAACGGGTACGGAGACCCAGTACTTC
>once|TRBJ1-2|TRBD1|TRBV27
CASSFLGTAYGYTF
TGTGCCAGCAGTTTTTTGGGGACAGCCTATGGCTACACCTTC
>-|TRBJ2-7|-|TRBV11-2
CASSGGGHTYEQYF
TGTGCCAGCAGCGGCGGGGGCCATACCTACGAGCAGTACTTC
>-|TRBJ2-7|-|TRBV18
CASSPETSRPYEQYF
TGTGCCAGCTCACCAGAGACTAGTAGGCCCTACGAGCAGTACTTC
>-|TRBJ2-7|TRBD2|TRBV5-6
CASSLRTSGPLGQYF
TGTGCCAGCAGCCTCCGGACTAGCGGCCCTCTAGGGCAGTACTTC
>-|TRBJ2-7|TRBD2|TRBV28
CASSPGSSGSYEQYF
TGTGCCAGCAGCCCCGGGTCTAGCGGGAGCTACGAGCAGTACTTC
>-|TRBJ2-7|-|TRBV7-9
CASSPGGYYEQYF
TGTGCCAGCAGCCCCGGAGGGTACTACGAGCAGTACTTC
>-|TRBJ2-5|TRBD2|TRBV6-5
CASSLSGGQETQYF
TGTGCCAGCAGTTTAAGCGGGGGACAAGAGACCCAGTACTTC
>-|TRBJ1-1|-|TRBV7-8
CASSLEAGVGTEAFF
TGTGCCAGCAGCTTGGAGGCAGGGGTGGGGACTGAAGCTTTCTTT
>-|TRBJ2-1|TRBD2|TRBV5-4
CASSLGLAGTYNEQFF
TGTGCCAGCAGCTTGGGACTAGCGGGGACCTACAATGAGCAGTTCTTC
>once|TRBJ2-7|-|TRBV4-1
CASSPRGAVYEQYF
TGCGCCAGCAGCCCCCGCGGGGCAGTCTACGAGCAGTACTTC
>-|TRBJ2-3|TRBD2|TRBV2
CASTGRGRRAATDTQYF
TGTGCCAGCACGGGGAGGGGCCGCAGGGCGGCCACAGATACGCAGTATTTT
>once|TRBJ2-7|-|TRBV6-5
CASSSLPPPYEQYF
TGTGCCAGCAGTTCCCTTCCCCCTCCCTACGAGCAGTACTTC
>-|TRBJ1-3|-|TRBV6-5
CASSYLTGFSGNTIYF
TGTGCCAGCAGTTACTTGACAGGATTCTCTGGAAACACCATATATTTT
>-|TRBJ2-4|-|TRBV7-2
CASSLTELNIQYF
TGTGCCAGCAGCTTAACTGAGTTGAACATTCAGTACTTC
>-|TRBJ1-2|-|TRBV29-1
CSIEARGFYGYTF
TGCAGCATTGAAGCACGGGGTTTCTATGGCTACACCTTC
>once|TRBJ2-5|TRBD1|TRBV5-6
CASSHMGQGKETQYF
TGTGCCAGCAGCCACATGGGACAGGGTAAAGAGACCCAGTACTTC
>-|TRBJ1-3|TRBD1|TRBV7-9
CASSLHQGVQAGNTIYF
TGTGCCAGCAGTTTACACCAGGGGGTCCAAGCTGGAAACACCATATATTTT
>-|TRBJ2-1|TRBD1|TRBV19
CASALTGMVDEQFF
TGTGCCAGTGCACTGACAGGGATGGTTGATGAGCAGTTCTTC
>-|TRBJ2-7|TRBD1|TRBV7-8
CASSFLKPGQGAEEQYF
TGTGCCAGCAGCTTTTTAAAACCAGGACAGGGGGCGGAGGAGCAGTACTTC